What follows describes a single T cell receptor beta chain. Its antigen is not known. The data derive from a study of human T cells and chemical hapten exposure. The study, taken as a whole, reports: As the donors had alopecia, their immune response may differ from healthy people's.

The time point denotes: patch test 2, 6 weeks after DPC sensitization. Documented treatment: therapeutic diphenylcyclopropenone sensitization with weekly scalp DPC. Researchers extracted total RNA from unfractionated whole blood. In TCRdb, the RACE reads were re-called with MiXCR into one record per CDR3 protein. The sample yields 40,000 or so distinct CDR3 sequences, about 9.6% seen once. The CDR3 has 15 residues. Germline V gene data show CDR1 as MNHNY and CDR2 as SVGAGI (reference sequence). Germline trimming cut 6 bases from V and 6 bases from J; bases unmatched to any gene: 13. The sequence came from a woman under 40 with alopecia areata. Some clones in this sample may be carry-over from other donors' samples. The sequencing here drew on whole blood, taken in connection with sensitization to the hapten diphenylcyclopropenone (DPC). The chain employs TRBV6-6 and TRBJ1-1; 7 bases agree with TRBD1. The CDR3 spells CASRPPGQRASEAFF. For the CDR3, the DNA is TGTGCCAGCAGACCACCGGGACAGAGAGCCTCTGAAGCTTTCTTT.